Each of the 20 T cell receptor beta chains below was sequenced from the same sample in a study of cytomegalovirus exposure and HLA in healthy donors. PCR employed 60 Vbeta and 13 Jbeta primers. Measured with immunoSEQ multiplex PCR; TCRdb has only the in-frame clones, and not every one. The sample carries 95,000 to 150,000 clones, roughly 86% recorded once. Sample: PBMCs. The source of these receptors is a man between 18 and 29 years old in good health and CMV-seronegative.

This chain connects TRBV4-2 to TRBJ2-7; maybe TRBD2 (7 bases). CDR1 LGHNA and CDR2 YNFKEQ come from the germline V gene. The CDR3 spans 16 residues. The ends were cut back, 1 base at V and 0 bases at J, with 13 bases in the middle. Written as DNA, the CDR3 is TGTGCCAGCAGCCAAGCGGCGGGGGCTATCTCCTACGAGCAGTACTTC. Encoded protein: CASSQAAGAISYEQYF.

V is TRBV4-3 and J is TRBJ2-3; TRBD2 is a possible D gene (5 bases). The V gene's germline CDR1 is LGHNA and CDR2 YSLEER. V dropped 1 base and J dropped 2 bases, with 19 bases sitting between them. The length of the CDR3 is 18 residues. CDR3 DNA: TGCGCCAGCAGCCAAGGGCTACTAGTCACCCACCTCACAGATACGCAGTATTTT. This codes for CASSQGLLVTHLTDTQYF.

The chain employs TRBV9 and TRBJ2-1; unclear D gene. CDR1 SGDLS and CDR2 YYNGEE come from the germline V gene. The CDR3 length is 19 residues. V shed 7 bases and J shed 0 bases, with 26 bases lying between them. CDR3 region: CASDTPSVDLASSYNEQFF. In DNA form, the CDR3 reads TGTGCCAGCGATACCCCTTCGGTCGACTTGGCCAGCTCCTACAATGAGCAGTTCTTC.

This clone was recorded a few times. The V call is TRBV2, the J call TRBJ2-3; D not resolved. V lost 2 bases, J lost 4 bases, and 7 bases lay in between. This CDR3 has 13 residues. In germline, CDR1 is SNHLY, CDR2 FYNNEI. The CDR3 is CASSEIRADTQYF. The CDR3 DNA reads as TGTGCCAGCAGTGAAATACGGGCAGATACGCAGTATTTT.

The gene calls are TRBV28 and TRBJ2-7, with TRBD2 matching 8 bases. The CDR3 spans 15 residues. Trimming took 5 bases from V and 1 from J; bases not matched to a gene: 7. Germline assignment: CDR1 MDHEN and CDR2 SYDVKM. In DNA, the CDR3 is TGTGCCAGCAGTCTCTACGGGGGGGTATCCTACGAGCAGTACTTC. Its protein product is CASSLYGGVSYEQYF. Supplemented by reference TRBV28 and TRBJ2-7, the full variable domain reads DVKVTQSSRYLVKRTGEKVFLECVQDMDHENMFWYRQDPGLGLRLIYFSYDVKMKEKGDIPEGYSVSREKKERFSLILESASTNQTSMYLCASSLYGGVSYEQYFGPGTRLTVT.

In this sample, this clone turned up once. This chain joins TRBV2 and TRBJ1-2; the match to TRBD1 covers 7 bases. Germline V gives CDR1 SNHLY, CDR2 FYNNEI. The CDR3 has 12 amino acids. J gave up 7 bases and V 6 bases, and 5 bases lay outside the gene matches. In DNA, the CDR3 is TGTGCCAGCAGGCAGGCAGGGGGTGGCTACACCTTC. Translation gives CASRQAGGGYTF.

The chain couples TRBV19 to TRBJ2-2; D remains unclear. The V gene's germline CDR1 is LNHDA and CDR2 SQIVND (reference sequence). The CDR3 has 15 amino acids. The V gene lost 0 bases and the J gene lost 0 bases, with 5 bases spanning the gap. In DNA form, the CDR3 reads TGTGCCAGTAGTATAGACAGTTCGAACACCGGGGAGCTGTTTTTT. It is translated as CASSIDSSNTGELFF.

This clone was counted a single time. CDR3 nucleotides: TGTGCCAGCTCCTCTCTGGGGGCCGATACGCAGTATTTT. This encodes CASSSLGADTQYF. V usage is TRBV5-4 and J usage is TRBJ2-3, with a tentative D call TRBD1 (6 bases). CDR3 length equals 13 residues. CDR1 is SGHNT, CDR2 YYREEE, per germline (reference sequence). V gave up 7 bases and J gave up 6 bases, with 15 bases separating them.

The rearrangement links TRBV7-9 to TRBJ1-4, with D unclear. The CDR3 has 15 residues. V was cut by 0 bases and J by 8 bases, with 13 bases left in between. CDR1 is SEHNR, CDR2 FQNEAQ, per germline (reference sequence). The DNA of the CDR3 is TGTGCCAGCAGCTTAGCCTCCGGGATTGGGGAAAAACTGTTTTTT. Protein product: CASSLASGIGEKLFF.

This clone was picked up a small number of times. This sequence joins TRBV13 and TRBJ2-3; 11 nucleotides align to TRBD2. The CDR3 contains 13 residues. V shed 6 bases, J shed 4 bases, and the junction held 0 bases outside the gene matches. Per the germline V gene, CDR1 is PRHDT and CDR2 is FYEKMQ (reference sequence). The CDR3 sequence is CASRLAGADTQYF. The DNA for the CDR3 is TGTGCCAGCAGACTAGCGGGGGCAGATACGCAGTATTTT.

The chain is built from TRBV7-9 and TRBJ1-1; D is undetermined. Germline V lookup: CDR1 SEHNR, CDR2 FQNEAQ (reference sequence). The CDR3 spans 16 residues. V lost 0 bases and J 1 base, leaving 12 bases between the germline ends. The CDR3 nucleotides are TGTGCCAGCAGCTTAGCAGCCCACCTAAGGAACACTGAAGCTTTCTTT. This gives the protein CASSLAAHLRNTEAFF.

V usage is TRBV19 and J usage is TRBJ2-1; D is uncertain. The CDR3 has 14 residues. Germline assignment: CDR1 LNHDA and CDR2 SQIVND (reference sequence). V was pared by 3 bases and J by 4 bases, with 10 bases between. CDR3 sequence (DNA): TGTGCCAGTAGTATCCTCCCAGTATACAATGAGCAGTTCTTC. This encodes CASSILPVYNEQFF.

The chain employs TRBV5-8 and TRBJ2-7; D gene uncertain. V was clipped by 1 base and J by 3 bases, with 2 bases between them. Germline V lookup: CDR1 SGHTS, CDR2 YDEGEE. The CDR3 loop spans 11 amino acids. As DNA, the CDR3 is TGTGCCAGCAGCTTGTACTACGAGCAGTACTTC. Encoded protein: CASSLYYEQYF.

The chain carries TRBV10-3 and TRBJ1-6; 10 nucleotides line up with TRBD1. The CDR3 is made up of 14 amino acids. With V trimmed by 8 bases and J by 10 bases, 8 bases remained unmatched. Per the germline V gene, CDR1 is ENHRY and CDR2 is SYGVKD. The DNA for the CDR3 is TGTGCCATCTCACGGACAGGGGGTAACTCACCCCTCCACTTT. This translates into CAISRTGGNSPLHF.

CDR3 sequence reads: CASRKGGGPASAYF. The CDR3 nucleotides read TGTGCCAGCAGGAAGGGGGGGGGACCCGCTTCGGCGTACTTC. The chain combines TRBV7-2 with TRBJ2-7, with D possibly TRBD2 on 7 matching bases. Germline V CDR1 and CDR2: SGHTA, FQGNSA. V lost 6 bases to trimming and J lost 12 bases, with 24 bases between them. This CDR3 spans 14 amino acids.

This chain connects TRBV6-1 to TRBJ1-5; D unclear. The germline V and J ends were trimmed by 0 bases and 11 bases, with 17 bases remaining between them. This CDR3 is 15 amino acids long. In germline, CDR1 is MNHNS, CDR2 SASEGT. The CDR3, as DNA: TGTGCCAGCAGTGAAGCCGGGTCATCGAGAGTGGCCCAGCATTTT. It is translated as CASSEAGSSRVAQHF.

This clone was found a few times. The chain recombines TRBV5-1 with TRBJ1-2; 9 positions agree with TRBD1. The V gene end was trimmed by 3 bases and the J gene end by 2 bases; junction bases not matched to a gene: 5. The CDR3 has 15 residues. Germline V CDR1 and CDR2: SGHRS, YFSETQ. Here the CDR3 DNA reads TGCGCCAGCAGCTGGGGGGACAGGGACAACTATGGCTACACCTTC. It codes for CASSWGDRDNYGYTF.

The V and J genes are TRBV15 and TRBJ2-1; 9 bases match TRBD2. Germline CDR1 is LNHNV and CDR2 is YYDKDF (reference sequence). V lost 5 bases and J lost 5; bases outside the gene matches: 4. The CDR3 is made up of 14 amino acids. The CDR3 DNA is TGTGCCACCAGCGCTAGCGGGACTCACAATGAGCAGTTCTTC. As protein: CATSASGTHNEQFF.

This CDR3 is CASSIRRGSGGAPYEQYF. As DNA, the CDR3 is TGTGCCAGCAGCATACGGCGGGGTAGCGGGGGGGCCCCCTACGAGCAGTACTTC. The chain carries TRBV7-2 and TRBJ2-7, with 11 positions matching TRBD2. Losses at the gene ends were 5 bases for V and 2 bases for J; bases not matched to a gene: 14. CDR3 length: 18 residues. CDR1 is SGHTA and CDR2 is FQGNSA in the germline V gene.

V is TRBV6-1 and J is TRBJ2-1; D is undetermined. CDR1 is MNHNS, CDR2 SASEGT, per germline. CDR3 length equals 13 residues. Trimming took off 5 bases at V and 1 base at J, with 6 bases between the two ends. Written as DNA, the CDR3 is TGTGCCAGCAGTCTGGCATCCTACAATGAGCAGTTCTTC. This sequence encodes CASSLASYNEQFF.